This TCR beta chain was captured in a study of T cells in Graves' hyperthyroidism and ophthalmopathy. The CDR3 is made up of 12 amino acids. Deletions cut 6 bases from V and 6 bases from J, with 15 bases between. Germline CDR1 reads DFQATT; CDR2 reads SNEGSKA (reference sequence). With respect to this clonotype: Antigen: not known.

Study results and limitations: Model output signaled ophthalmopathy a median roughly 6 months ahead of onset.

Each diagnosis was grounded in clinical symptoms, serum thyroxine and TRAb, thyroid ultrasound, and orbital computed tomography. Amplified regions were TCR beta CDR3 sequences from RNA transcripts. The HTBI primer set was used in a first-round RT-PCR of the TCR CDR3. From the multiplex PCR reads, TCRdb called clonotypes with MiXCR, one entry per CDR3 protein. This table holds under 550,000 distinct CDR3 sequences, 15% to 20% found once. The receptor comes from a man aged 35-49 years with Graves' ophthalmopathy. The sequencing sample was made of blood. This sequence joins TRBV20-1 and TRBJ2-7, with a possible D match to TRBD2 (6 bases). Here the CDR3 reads CSASRGSLEQYF. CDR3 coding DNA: TGCAGTGCGAGTCGGGGGTCCCTCGAGCAGTACTTC.